This TCR beta chain appears in the sequencing data of a study of beta chain features in type 1 diabetes (dated 2018 in TCRdb). Study-wide context: Mean age, gender distribution, total cell number and subset yield were not different between patients and healthy donors. A total of under 120,000,000 sorted cells were examined across all samples, and RNA yield correlated strongly with the number of cells per subset. The study compared TCRB repertoires of sorted circulating CD4+ T cell subsets between recently diagnosed type 1 diabetes patients and matched healthy donors. Regulatory and stem cell-like memory subsets were obtained from only 8 patients and about 8 healthy donors, while naive and central memory subsets were obtained from all 30 or so donors. Results and caveats for the whole study, not just this receptor: HLA sub-analyses involved small numbers of individuals, so any influence of HLA type on TCRB rearrangement remained unresolved. The naive, central memory and regulatory TCRB repertoires appeared to resemble one another more closely among patients than among healthy donors. PCR might favor shorter templates, but patient and control samples were amplified and corrected together, so any skew would affect both groups equally. Fewer insertions and more nucleotide deletions at VDJ recombination sites were observed in patients with type 1 diabetes, implying thymic rearrangement abnormalities. Sequencing cDNA rather than genomic DNA could over-represent highly expressing activated cells, although activation and CD3 levels did not differ between groups. Type 1 diabetes patients showed a moderate but significant shortening of TCRB CDR3 length in all four CD4+ subsets.

CDR1 and CDR2, per the germline V gene, are SGHAT and FQNNGV. Its CDR3 holds 14 amino acids, cysteine through phenylalanine. Only CDR3 DNA is held: 42 bases, read in frame from base 1. The junction shows trimming of 3 bases on V and 5 bases on J, plus 14 bases between the germline ends. Each donor gave one peripheral blood draw, approximately 0.11 L on average, collected into heparinised tubes. Using a panel that included CD45RO, CCR7, CD25, CD127, CD95 and CD27, naive, central memory, regulatory and stem cell-like memory CD4+ T cells were sorted on a BD FACSAria II. Purity was above 95% for every sorted population. PBMCs were isolated right away by Lymphoprep density gradient centrifugation and were stained directly, without culture. So that batch effects would be minimized, each experiment stained and sorted samples in pairs, pairing one healthy donor with one patient. On this clone: It lacks a known antigen. Base qualities are not at hand, and no much larger clone is one base apart.

The entire isolated RNA was reverse transcribed using the High Capacity cDNA Reverse Transcription Kit, and thus expressed TCRB transcripts were sequenced. Deep immunoSEQ sequencing was applied to naive, central memory and regulatory T cell samples, giving an average of roughly 3.5 million total reads per sample. Sorted cells were lysed in RLT buffer, and RNA was extracted using DNase-treated RNeasy Micro or Mini kits according to cell number. Each cell subset was processed separately to prevent cross-contamination, with patient and healthy donor samples processed together. TCRB sequences were amplified from cDNA with the immunoSEQ multiplex PCR, producing 87-bp fragments spanning the CDR3 region. Sequencing of the amplicons was performed on the Illumina HiSeq platform. In the authors' own workflow: PCR bias was corrected computationally using synthetic template baselines, and reads within Hamming distance 2 were collapsed, with unmergeable singletons discarded. Reads were aligned against IMGT so that V, D and J genes, CDR3 length and insertions or deletions at six rearrangement sites could be assigned. Within each subset, clonotype counts were normalized to sorted cell number, after which true diversity and Gini coefficients were computed with the tcR R package. Repertoire sharing was quantified using the overlap coefficient calculated on TCRB nucleotide sequences. This immuneACCESS table, as held by TCRdb, lists in-frame sequences with V and J called but not all clones. Of the missing ones, under half trace to an unresolved V gene in checked studies; the others have no known cause. D and trimming were read from the DNA, whereas the V and J calls and clone size are those reported in that table. Across this sample there are a few hundred thousand clones, with approximately 10% seen only once. Approximately 1.3% of the sample comes from the top ten.

The origin of this receptor is a man between 18 and 35 years old in good health. The specimen sequenced was central memory CD4+ T cells from blood. The chain is made from TRBV11-2 and TRBJ2-7; the D gene is possibly TRBD1, with 6 bases matching. The DNA is TGTGCCAGCAGCTTTGCAGGGGTCCTGAACGAGCAGTACTTC. Its protein reads: CASSFAGVLNEQYF.